This T cell receptor (beta chain) derives from a study of early T cells in non-severe SARS-CoV-2 infection. Study-wide background: Chains from this unsorted whole-blood bulk RNA could not be paired.

Unique molecular identifiers (one per individual cDNA molecule) were attached. TCRdb processed the 5' RACE reads anew with MiXCR; each CDR3 protein has one entry. Here the sample spans about 22,000 distinct CDR3 sequences, 4.7% being singletons. This clonotype occurred many times. Its specificity is not known. General study results and limits: In VDJdb matching, anti-spike CD8 responses were favored while private and CD4 specificities went missing.

Looked up from germline, CDR1 is DFQATT and CDR2 is SNEGSKA (reference sequence). The CDR3 runs 16 residues. Trimming removed 6 bases from V and 1 base from J; junction bases left unmatched: 12. This clonotype was sampled from an adult who was a healthcare worker with PCR-confirmed SARS-CoV-2 infection or an uninfected control (not recorded which). Sequenced sample: whole blood. The chain links TRBV20-1 to TRBJ2-3; TRBD2 matches 8 bases. The DNA for the CDR3 is TGCAGTGCCCAACCCCGGGGGGGCCTGCGCACAGATACGCAGTATTTT. Translation: CSAQPRGGLRTDTQYF.